The rows below give T cell receptor beta chains drawn from one sample of a study of PD-1 blockade in classical Hodgkin lymphoma. Libraries were prepared by immunoSEQ multiplex PCR; TCRdb keeps only in-frame clonotypes and omits some of them. The table has fewer than 110,000 clones, roughly 89% seen once. Sample: peripheral blood mononuclear cells (PBMCs), taken before the second cycle of nivolumab. The receptors stem from a human donor with classical Hodgkin lymphoma. The CDR3 runs from the conserved cysteine through the conserved F or W. The order of the fields is J gene, CDR3 length, D gene, V gene, clone size, CDR3 protein, CDR3 DNA. A D gene is named only where the DNA matches it firmly. Expanded clones get a size class; other rows say once, few or many, or leave the size out.

J: TRBJ1-2
length: 16
D: TRBD1
V: TRBV19
size: .
CDR3: CASRFSGTGENYGYTF
DNA: TGTGCCAGTAGATTTTCCGGGACAGGGGAAAACTATGGCTACACCTTC

J: TRBJ1-4
length: 17
D: .
V: TRBV15
size: .
CDR3: CATSRGSGPLTNEKLFF
DNA: TGTGCCACCAGCAGAGGATCGGGACCACTAACTAATGAAAAACTGTTTTTT

J: TRBJ2-3
length: 14
D: .
V: TRBV7-2
size: .
CDR3: CASSTGGGIDTQYF
DNA: TGTGCCAGCAGCACAGGGGGGGGGATAGATACGCAGTATTTT

J: TRBJ1-2
length: 13
D: .
V: TRBV5-1
size: .
CDR3: CASSLGSGAGYTF
DNA: TGCGCCAGCAGCTTGGGCAGCGGGGCTGGCTACACCTTC

J: TRBJ2-2
length: 15
D: TRBD2
V: TRBV5-1
size: .
CDR3: CASTPGGANTGELFF
DNA: TGCGCCAGCACCCCGGGGGGGGCGAACACCGGGGAGCTGTTTTTT

J: TRBJ2-3
length: 13
D: TRBD1
V: TRBV6-1
size: .
CDR3: CASSAGGPDTQYF
DNA: TGTGCCAGCAGCGCAGGGGGCCCAGATACGCAGTATTTT

J: TRBJ1-2
length: 15
D: TRBD1
V: TRBV7-6
size: many
CDR3: CASSPTTGFNYGYTF
DNA: TGTGCCAGCAGCCCCACGACAGGGTTTAACTATGGCTACACCTTC

J: TRBJ1-1
length: 11
D: .
V: TRBV5-5
size: few
CDR3: CASSLDTEAFF
DNA: TGTGCCAGCAGCTTGGACACTGAAGCTTTCTTT

J: TRBJ2-7
length: 13
D: TRBD1
V: TRBV2
size: .
CDR3: CASRGTDSYEQYF
DNA: TGTGCCAGCAGGGGGACAGACTCCTACGAGCAGTACTTC

J: TRBJ2-1
length: 16
D: TRBD2
V: TRBV7-9
size: few
CDR3: CASSAGTTAYYNEQFF
DNA: TGTGCCAGCAGCGCCGGGACTACGGCATACTACAATGAGCAGTTCTTC

J: TRBJ1-4
length: 11
D: .
V: TRBV2
size: .
CDR3: CASNTNEKLFF
DNA: TGTGCCAGCAATACGAATGAAAAACTGTTTTTT

J: TRBJ1-1
length: 12
D: .
V: TRBV6-1
size: .
CDR3: CASAGMNTEAFF
DNA: TGTGCCAGCGCGGGGATGAACACTGAAGCTTTCTTT

J: TRBJ1-1
length: 12
D: .
V: TRBV29-1
size: few
CDR3: CSVRHTNTEAFF
DNA: TGCAGCGTTCGACATACGAACACTGAAGCTTTCTTT

J: TRBJ2-7
length: 13
D: .
V: TRBV30
size: few
CDR3: CAWSAGGGYEQYF
DNA: TGTGCCTGGAGCGCCGGGGGTGGCTACGAGCAGTACTTC

J: TRBJ1-2
length: 15
D: TRBD1
V: TRBV27
size: once
CDR3: CASSQRSGGAYGYTF
DNA: TGTGCCAGCAGCCAAAGGTCAGGGGGCGCTTATGGCTACACCTTC

J: TRBJ1-5
length: 14
D: .
V: TRBV7-9
size: few
CDR3: CASSFIGEEQPQHF
DNA: TGTGCCAGCAGCTTTATTGGGGAGGAGCAGCCCCAGCATTTT

J: TRBJ2-3
length: 16
D: TRBD2
V: TRBV7-2
size: .
CDR3: CASSSDSGLVSDTQYF
DNA: TGTGCCAGCAGCTCAGACTCGGGACTAGTGTCAGATACGCAGTATTTT

J: TRBJ2-5
length: 16
D: TRBD2
V: TRBV5-1
size: .
CDR3: CASSPRLAGIRETQYF
DNA: TGCGCCAGCAGCCCCCGACTAGCGGGGATTCGGGAGACCCAGTACTTC

J: TRBJ1-5
length: 18
D: .
V: TRBV4-2
size: few
CDR3: CASSPQPSVEYSNQPQHF
DNA: TGTGCCAGCAGCCCCCAGCCCTCGGTCGAGTATAGCAATCAGCCCCAGCATTTT

J: TRBJ1-2
length: 16
D: .
V: TRBV25-1
size: .
CDR3: CASSEIPSDRFYGYTF
DNA: TGTGCCAGCAGTGAAATCCCCTCCGACAGGTTCTATGGCTACACCTTC

J: TRBJ2-7
length: 15
D: .
V: TRBV6-1
size: .
CDR3: CASSEADFAPYEQYF
DNA: TGTGCCAGCAGTGAAGCTGACTTTGCTCCCTACGAGCAGTACTTC

J: TRBJ1-5
length: 14
D: .
V: TRBV6-5
size: once
CDR3: CASSYSISNQPQHF
DNA: TGTGCCAGCAGTTACTCGATCAGCAATCAGCCCCAGCATTTT

J: TRBJ2-1
length: 16
D: TRBD2
V: TRBV6-4
size: .
CDR3: CASSDSSGGAYNEQFF
DNA: TGTGCCAGCAGTGACTCTAGCGGGGGGGCCTACAATGAGCAGTTCTTC

J: TRBJ2-2
length: 13
D: .
V: TRBV6-1
size: .
CDR3: CASTTEYTGELFF
DNA: TGTGCCAGCACCACAGAGTACACCGGGGAGCTGTTTTTT

J: TRBJ1-5
length: 16
D: TRBD1
V: TRBV19
size: .
CDR3: CASSMGGQAFNQPQHF
DNA: TGTGCCAGTAGTATGGGAGGACAGGCGTTCAATCAGCCCCAGCATTTT

J: TRBJ2-2
length: 15
D: .
V: TRBV4-2
size: .
CDR3: CASSQDRTTTGELFF
DNA: TGTGCCAGCAGCCAAGATAGAACAACCACCGGGGAGCTGTTTTTT

J: TRBJ1-1
length: 15
D: .
V: TRBV6-6
size: once
CDR3: CASSYDVQMNTEAFF
DNA: TGTGCCAGCAGTTACGACGTACAGATGAACACTGAAGCTTTCTTT

J: TRBJ2-5
length: 15
D: .
V: TRBV7-8
size: .
CDR3: CASSLVIRGPETQYF
DNA: TGTGCCAGCAGCTTAGTGATCAGGGGCCCGGAGACCCAGTACTTC

J: TRBJ2-5
length: 12
D: .
V: TRBV6-6
size: .
CDR3: CASSYMGETQYF
DNA: TGTGCCAGCAGTTACATGGGTGAGACCCAGTACTTC

J: TRBJ1-5
length: 14
D: .
V: TRBV6-5
size: .
CDR3: CASSERGAGQPQHF
DNA: TGTGCCAGCAGCGAGCGGGGGGCCGGTCAGCCCCAGCATTTT

J: TRBJ1-6
length: 16
D: .
V: TRBV28
size: few
CDR3: CASSNLAGTRYSPLHF
DNA: TGTGCCAGCAGTAACCTTGCCGGGACACGCTATTCACCCCTCCACTTT

J: TRBJ1-1
length: 15
D: .
V: TRBV10-2
size: once
CDR3: CASSVVRALNTEAFF
DNA: TGCGCCAGCAGTGTAGTTCGGGCTTTGAACACTGAAGCTTTCTTT

J: TRBJ2-3
length: 10
D: .
V: TRBV6-1
size: .
CDR3: CASEVDTQYF
DNA: TGTGCCAGCGAGGTAGATACGCAGTATTTT

J: TRBJ2-5
length: 14
D: .
V: TRBV6-4
size: .
CDR3: CASNRERVRETQYF
DNA: TGTGCCAGCAATAGGGAAAGGGTGAGGGAGACCCAGTACTTC

J: TRBJ2-7
length: 13
D: .
V: TRBV4-1
size: once
CDR3: CASSQGSSGEQYF
DNA: TGCGCCAGCAGCCAAGGTTCCTCGGGAGAGCAGTACTTC

J: TRBJ2-7
length: 15
D: TRBD2
V: TRBV30
size: .
CDR3: CAWSVTSVVSYEQYF
DNA: TGTGCCTGGAGTGTAACTAGCGTAGTCTCCTACGAGCAGTACTTC

J: TRBJ1-1
length: 15
D: .
V: TRBV6-5
size: .
CDR3: CASRLLPGVNTEAFF
DNA: TGTGCCAGCAGACTCCTTCCGGGCGTAAACACTGAAGCTTTCTTT

J: TRBJ2-2
length: 15
D: .
V: TRBV27
size: .
CDR3: CASSGKGGNGGELFF
DNA: TGTGCCAGCAGCGGGAAGGGGGGGAATGGCGGGGAGCTGTTTTTT

J: TRBJ1-5
length: 13
D: TRBD1
V: TRBV7-2
size: .
CDR3: CASSFRGFQPQHF
DNA: TGTGCCAGCAGCTTCAGGGGGTTTCAGCCCCAGCATTTT

J: TRBJ1-6
length: 15
D: .
V: TRBV13
size: .
CDR3: CASSLGRGGRSPLHF
DNA: TGTGCCAGCAGCTTAGGTAGGGGTGGTAGGTCACCCCTCCACTTT

J: TRBJ2-2
length: 16
D: TRBD1
V: TRBV19
size: .
CDR3: CASSTKTGGGTGELFF
DNA: TGTGCCAGTAGTACAAAGACAGGGGGAGGCACCGGGGAGCTGTTTTTT

J: TRBJ2-7
length: 15
D: TRBD1
V: TRBV11-2
size: .
CDR3: CASSSHRDSIYEQYF
DNA: TGTGCCAGCAGCTCCCACCGGGACAGTATCTACGAGCAGTACTTC

J: TRBJ2-7
length: 14
D: TRBD1
V: TRBV6-6
size: once
CDR3: CASSSDRGSGRQYF
DNA: TGTGCCAGCAGTTCCGACAGGGGCTCAGGGAGGCAGTACTTC

J: TRBJ1-1
length: 14
D: .
V: TRBV9
size: .
CDR3: CASSVGASRTEAFF
DNA: TGTGCCAGCAGCGTAGGGGCGTCGAGGACTGAAGCTTTCTTT

J: TRBJ1-5
length: 17
D: .
V: TRBV7-8
size: once
CDR3: CASSFRRTGKDGQPQHF
DNA: TGTGCCAGCAGCTTCCGACGAACAGGAAAGGATGGTCAGCCCCAGCATTTT

J: TRBJ2-5
length: 13
D: .
V: TRBV28
size: .
CDR3: CASIGGGLGTQYF
DNA: TGTGCCAGCATCGGAGGAGGGCTGGGGACCCAGTACTTC

J: TRBJ1-4
length: 17
D: .
V: TRBV7-8
size: .
CDR3: CASSLALLGRTNEKLFF
DNA: TGTGCCAGCAGCTTAGCGCTATTGGGACGGACTAATGAAAAACTGTTTTTT

J: TRBJ2-5
length: 17
D: .
V: TRBV9
size: .
CDR3: CASSVGLSAGLGETQYF
DNA: TGTGCCAGCAGCGTAGGTTTAAGCGCCGGGTTGGGAGAGACCCAGTACTTC

J: TRBJ1-2
length: 15
D: .
V: TRBV7-8
size: .
CDR3: CASSLAGGAGFGYTF
DNA: TGTGCCAGCAGCTTAGCGGGGGGCGCGGGATTCGGCTACACCTTC

J: TRBJ2-7
length: 14
D: TRBD2
V: TRBV10-3
size: .
CDR3: CAISDFGGVSEQYF
DNA: TGTGCCATCAGTGATTTCGGGGGGGTTAGCGAGCAGTACTTC

J: TRBJ2-2
length: 15
D: .
V: TRBV6-6
size: .
CDR3: CASTLSQVRTGELFF
DNA: TGTGCCAGCACTTTATCCCAGGTCCGCACCGGGGAGCTGTTTTTT

J: TRBJ2-6
length: 15
D: .
V: TRBV2
size: once
CDR3: CASSPWGTGANVLTF
DNA: TGTGCCAGCAGTCCTTGGGGAACTGGGGCCAACGTCCTGACTTTC

J: TRBJ1-5
length: 14
D: TRBD1
V: TRBV6-1
size: .
CDR3: CASSQDRGGQPQHF
DNA: TGTGCCAGCAGTCAGGACAGGGGAGGTCAGCCCCAGCATTTT

J: TRBJ2-5
length: 13
D: .
V: TRBV11-2
size: .
CDR3: CASSDPPIETQYF
DNA: TGTGCCAGCAGCGACCCCCCGATCGAGACCCAGTACTTC

J: TRBJ1-6
length: 17
D: TRBD1
V: TRBV28
size: .
CDR3: CASSFERQGRIGSPLHF
DNA: TGTGCCAGCAGTTTCGAGCGACAGGGGAGAATAGGTTCACCCCTCCACTTT